This T cell receptor beta chain stems from a study of graft-versus-host responses after intestinal transplantation. About the study: Recipients underwent multivisceral, liver-intestinal, or isolated intestinal transplants.

The table came from immunoSEQ multiplex PCR; TCRdb's copy has only in-frame clones and leaves some out. The sample records roughly 38,000 clones, over 85% being singletons. The V end lost 0 bases, the J end lost 3 bases, and 12 bases lay between the germline ends. Germline V gene lookup returns CDR1 MNHEY and CDR2 SVGAGI. This CDR3 region has 15 residues. The sequence was obtained from a human patient who received an intestinal transplant, so some T cells may come from the graft donor. This material consisted of PBMCs, taken 16 days after intestinal transplant. This rearrangement joins TRBV6-5 to TRBJ2-7; D unclear. The CDR3 DNA sequence: TGTGCCAGCAGTTACTCCCGTGGACGAGTCTACGAGCAGTACTTC. It encodes CASSYSRGRVYEQYF.